The clone carrying this T cell receptor (beta chain) was counted a few times. What it recognizes is unknown. The CDR3 loop spans 14 amino acids. The V gene lost 3 bases and the J gene lost 0 bases, with 9 bases spanning the gap. Germline V lookup: CDR1 SGHVS, CDR2 FQNEAQ. The data stem from a study of blood T cells in healthy people across ages. General study results and limits: Diversity was higher, and naive CD4+ cells more numerous, in long-lived donors than in aged donors.

It was with a sample-barcoded 5' primer and a J-beta primer mix that a second PCR of roughly 7 to 12 cycles was run. Each TCR beta cDNA got a 12-nucleotide random molecular identifier. Any given sample supplied a minimum of 3 million CDR3-containing paired-end reads. TCRdb re-called the 5' RACE reads with MiXCR, one entry per CDR3 protein. The sample contains approximately 850,000 distinct CDR3 sequences, roughly 64% of which appear only once. This TCR was recovered from a man between 25 and 39 years old in good health. Specimen: blood. The chain has TRBV7-8 and TRBJ2-7; D is unclear. As DNA, the CDR3 is TGTGCCAGCAGCTTGGATTCCCCCTCCTACGAGCAGTACTTC. The encoded protein is CASSLDSPSYEQYF.